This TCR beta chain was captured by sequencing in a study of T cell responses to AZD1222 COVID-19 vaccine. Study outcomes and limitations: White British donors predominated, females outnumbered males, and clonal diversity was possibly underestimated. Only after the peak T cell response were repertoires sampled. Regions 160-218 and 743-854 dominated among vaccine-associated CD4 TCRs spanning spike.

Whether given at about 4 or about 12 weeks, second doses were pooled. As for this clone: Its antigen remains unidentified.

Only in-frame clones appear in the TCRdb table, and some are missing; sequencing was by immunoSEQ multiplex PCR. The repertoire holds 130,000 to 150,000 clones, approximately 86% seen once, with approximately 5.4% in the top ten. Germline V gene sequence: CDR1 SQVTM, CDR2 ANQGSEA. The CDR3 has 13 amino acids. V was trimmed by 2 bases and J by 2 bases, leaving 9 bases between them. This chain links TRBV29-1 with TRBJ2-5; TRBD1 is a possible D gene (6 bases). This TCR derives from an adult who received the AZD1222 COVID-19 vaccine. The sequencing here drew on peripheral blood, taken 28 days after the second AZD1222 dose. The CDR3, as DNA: TGCAGCGTTGAAAGGGGGTCTCAAGAGACCCAGTACTTC. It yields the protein CSVERGSQETQYF.